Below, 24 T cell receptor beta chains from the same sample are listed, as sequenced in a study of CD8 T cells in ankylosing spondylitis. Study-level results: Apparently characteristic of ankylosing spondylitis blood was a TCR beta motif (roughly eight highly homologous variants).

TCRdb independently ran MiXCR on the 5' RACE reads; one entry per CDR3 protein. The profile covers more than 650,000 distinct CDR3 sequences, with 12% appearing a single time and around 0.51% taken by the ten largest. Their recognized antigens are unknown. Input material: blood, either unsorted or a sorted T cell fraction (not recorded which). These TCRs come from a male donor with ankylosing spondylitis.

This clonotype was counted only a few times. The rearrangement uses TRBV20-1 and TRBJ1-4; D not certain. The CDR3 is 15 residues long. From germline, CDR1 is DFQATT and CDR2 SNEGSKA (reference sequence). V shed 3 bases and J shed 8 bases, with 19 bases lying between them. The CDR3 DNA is TGCAGTGCTAGCTCTGCTCCCCGTCCAGAGGAAAAACTGTTTTTT. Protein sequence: CSASSAPRPEEKLFF.

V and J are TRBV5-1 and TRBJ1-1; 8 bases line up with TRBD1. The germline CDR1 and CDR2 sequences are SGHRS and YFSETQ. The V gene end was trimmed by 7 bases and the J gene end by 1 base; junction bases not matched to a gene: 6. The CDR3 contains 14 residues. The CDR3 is CASQTGGKNTEAFF. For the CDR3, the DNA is TGCGCCAGCCAAACAGGGGGGAAGAACACTGAAGCTTTCTTT.

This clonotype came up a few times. The CDR3 reads CASTLAGSYEQYF. The CDR3 DNA reads as TGCGCCAGCACACTAGCGGGATCCTACGAGCAGTACTTC. V gene TRBV5-1 combines with J gene TRBJ2-7, with 10 nucleotides matching TRBD2. The CDR3 is made up of 13 amino acids. CDR1 and CDR2 from the germline V gene are SGHRS and YFSETQ. The junction had 1 base not matched to a gene; V was cut back by 6 bases and J by 1 base.

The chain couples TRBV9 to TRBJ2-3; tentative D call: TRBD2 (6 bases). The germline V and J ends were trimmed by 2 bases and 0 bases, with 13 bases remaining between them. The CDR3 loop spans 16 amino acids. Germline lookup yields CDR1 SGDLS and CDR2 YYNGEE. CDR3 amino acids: CASSVGGAQSTDTQYF. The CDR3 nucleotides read TGTGCCAGCAGCGTTGGAGGGGCCCAAAGCACAGATACGCAGTATTTT.

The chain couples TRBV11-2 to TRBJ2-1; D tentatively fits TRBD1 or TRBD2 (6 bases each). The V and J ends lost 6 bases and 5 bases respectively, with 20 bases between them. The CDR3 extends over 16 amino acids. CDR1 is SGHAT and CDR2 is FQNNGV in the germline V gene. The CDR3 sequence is CASRLPFRGGNNEQFF. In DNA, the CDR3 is TGTGCCAGCAGATTACCGTTCAGGGGAGGAAACAATGAGCAGTTCTTC.

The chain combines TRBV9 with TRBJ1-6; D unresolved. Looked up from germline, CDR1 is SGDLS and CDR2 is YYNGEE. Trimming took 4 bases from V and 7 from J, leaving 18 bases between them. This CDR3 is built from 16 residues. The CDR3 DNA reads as TGTGCCAGCAGCTCCCTCCGCGGAGGATTCAATTCACCCCTCCACTTT. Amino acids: CASSSLRGGFNSPLHF. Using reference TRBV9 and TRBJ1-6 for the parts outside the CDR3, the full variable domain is DSGVTQTPKHLITATGQRVTLRCSPRSGDLSVYWYQQSLDQGLQFLIQYYNGEERAKGNILERFSAQQFPDLHSELNLSSLELGDSALYFCASSSLRGGFNSPLHFGNGTRLTVT.

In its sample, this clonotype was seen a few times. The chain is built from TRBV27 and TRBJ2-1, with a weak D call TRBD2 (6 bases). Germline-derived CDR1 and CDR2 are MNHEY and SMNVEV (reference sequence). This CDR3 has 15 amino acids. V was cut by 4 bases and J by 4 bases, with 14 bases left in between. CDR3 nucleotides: TGTGCCAGCAGTTCAGGAGGGTCAGGGTACAATGAGCAGTTCTTC. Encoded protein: CASSSGGSGYNEQFF.

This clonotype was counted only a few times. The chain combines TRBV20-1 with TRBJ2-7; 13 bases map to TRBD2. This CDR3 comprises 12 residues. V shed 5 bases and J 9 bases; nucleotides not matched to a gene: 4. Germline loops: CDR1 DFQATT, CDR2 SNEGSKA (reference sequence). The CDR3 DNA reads TGCAGTGCTGAGAGACTAGCGGGAGGGCAGTACTTC. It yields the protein CSAERLAGGQYF.

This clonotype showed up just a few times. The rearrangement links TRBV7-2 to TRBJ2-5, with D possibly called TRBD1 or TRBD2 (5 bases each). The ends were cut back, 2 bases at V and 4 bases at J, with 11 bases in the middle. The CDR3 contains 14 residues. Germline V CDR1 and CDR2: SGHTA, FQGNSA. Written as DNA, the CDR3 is TGTGCCAGCAGCTTAATGGGGACGCCAGAGACCCAGTACTTC. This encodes CASSLMGTPETQYF.

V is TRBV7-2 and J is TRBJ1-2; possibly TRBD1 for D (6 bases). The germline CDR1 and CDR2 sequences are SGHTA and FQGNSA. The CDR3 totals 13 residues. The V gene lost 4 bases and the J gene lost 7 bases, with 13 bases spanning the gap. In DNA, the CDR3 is TGTGCCAGCAGCTCCAGGGGCGGTGCTGGCTACACCTTC. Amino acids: CASSSRGGAGYTF. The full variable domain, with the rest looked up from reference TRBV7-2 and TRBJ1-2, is GAGVSQSPSNKVTEKGKDVELRCDPISGHTALYWYRQSLGQGLEFLIYFQGNSAPDKSGLPSDRFSAERTGGSVSTLTIQRTQQEDSAVYLCASSSRGGAGYTFGSGTRLTVV.

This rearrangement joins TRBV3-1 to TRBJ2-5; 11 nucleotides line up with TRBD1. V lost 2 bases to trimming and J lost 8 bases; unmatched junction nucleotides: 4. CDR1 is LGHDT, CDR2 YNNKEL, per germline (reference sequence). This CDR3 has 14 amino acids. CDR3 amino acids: CASSQPGQGATQYF. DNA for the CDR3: TGTGCCAGCAGCCAACCCGGACAGGGGGCTACCCAGTACTTC.

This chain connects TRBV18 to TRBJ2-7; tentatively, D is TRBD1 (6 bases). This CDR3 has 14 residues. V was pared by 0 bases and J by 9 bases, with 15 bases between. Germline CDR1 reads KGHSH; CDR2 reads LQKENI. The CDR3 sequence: CASSPPTGITRQYF. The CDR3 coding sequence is TGTGCCAGCTCACCACCGACAGGAATAACCCGGCAGTACTTC.

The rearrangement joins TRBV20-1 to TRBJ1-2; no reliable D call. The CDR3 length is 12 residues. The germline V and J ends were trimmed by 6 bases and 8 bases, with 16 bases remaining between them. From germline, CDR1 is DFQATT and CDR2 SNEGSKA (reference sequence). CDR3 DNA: TGCAGTGCCCCACCCGGGCCCAGGGGCTACACCTTC. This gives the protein CSAPPGPRGYTF.

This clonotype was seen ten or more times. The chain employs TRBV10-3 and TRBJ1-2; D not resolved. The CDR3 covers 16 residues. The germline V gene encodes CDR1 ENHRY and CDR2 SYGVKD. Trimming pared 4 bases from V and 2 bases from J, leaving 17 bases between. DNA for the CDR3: TGTGCCATCAGTGTAGATGCGTGGGGTGAGAACTATGGCTACACCTTC. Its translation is CAISVDAWGENYGYTF.

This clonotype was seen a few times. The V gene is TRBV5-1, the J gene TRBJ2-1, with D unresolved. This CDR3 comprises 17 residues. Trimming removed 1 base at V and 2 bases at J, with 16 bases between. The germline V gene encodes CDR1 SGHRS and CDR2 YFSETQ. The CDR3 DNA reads TGCGCCAGCAGCTTGTCGTTGTGGGGTTCCGCCTACAATGAGCAGTTCTTC. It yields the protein CASSLSLWGSAYNEQFF.

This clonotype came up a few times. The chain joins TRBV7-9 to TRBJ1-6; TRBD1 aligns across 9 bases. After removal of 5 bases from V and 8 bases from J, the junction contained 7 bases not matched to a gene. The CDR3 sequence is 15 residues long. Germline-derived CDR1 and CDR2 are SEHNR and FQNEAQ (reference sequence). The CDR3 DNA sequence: TGTGCCAGCAGCATGGGGACAGGGAGGGATTCACCCCTCCACTTT. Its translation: CASSMGTGRDSPLHF.

The CDR3, as DNA: TGCGCCAGCAGCCAAGATTTGGACTACGAGCAGTACTTC. Amino acids: CASSQDLDYEQYF. This chain joins TRBV4-3 and TRBJ2-7; D is unclear. Between the trimmed V and J ends, which lost 0 bases and 3 bases, there was a span of 6 bases. Looked up from germline, CDR1 is LGHNA and CDR2 is YSLEER. This CDR3 spans 13 amino acids.

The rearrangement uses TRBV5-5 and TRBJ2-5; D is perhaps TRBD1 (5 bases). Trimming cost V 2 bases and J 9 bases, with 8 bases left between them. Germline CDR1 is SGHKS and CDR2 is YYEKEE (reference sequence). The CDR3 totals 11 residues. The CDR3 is CASSLEGAQYF. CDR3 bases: TGTGCCAGCAGCTTAGAAGGGGCCCAGTACTTC.

The CDR3 sequence is CASSEEGGPPYEQYF. The CDR3 bases are TGTGCCAGCAGTGAAGAGGGCGGGCCGCCATACGAGCAGTACTTC. This chain uses TRBV25-1 with TRBJ2-7, with a weak D call TRBD2 (5 bases). The CDR3 is 15 amino acids. Germline CDR1 and CDR2: MGHDK and SYGVNS. Deletions cut 2 bases from V and 4 bases from J, with 15 bases between.

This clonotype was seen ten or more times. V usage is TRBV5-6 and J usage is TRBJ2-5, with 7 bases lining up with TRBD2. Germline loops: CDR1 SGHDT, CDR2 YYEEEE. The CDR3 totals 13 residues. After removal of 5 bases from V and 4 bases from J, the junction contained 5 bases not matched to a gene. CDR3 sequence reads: CASRMTSRETQYF. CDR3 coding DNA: TGTGCCAGCAGGATGACTAGCAGAGAGACCCAGTACTTC.

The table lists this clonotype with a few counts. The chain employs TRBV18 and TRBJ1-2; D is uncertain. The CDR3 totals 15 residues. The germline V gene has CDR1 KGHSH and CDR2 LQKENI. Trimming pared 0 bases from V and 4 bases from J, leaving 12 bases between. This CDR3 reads CASSPPTTLSYGYTF. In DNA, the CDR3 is TGTGCCAGCTCACCACCGACGACCTTAAGCTATGGCTACACCTTC. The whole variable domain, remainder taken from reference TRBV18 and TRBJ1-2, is NAGVMQNPRHLVRRRGQEARLRCSPMKGHSHVYWYRQLPEEGLKFMVYLQKENIIDESGMPKERFSAEFPKEGPSILRIQQVVRGDSAAYFCASSPPTTLSYGYTFGSGTRLTVV.

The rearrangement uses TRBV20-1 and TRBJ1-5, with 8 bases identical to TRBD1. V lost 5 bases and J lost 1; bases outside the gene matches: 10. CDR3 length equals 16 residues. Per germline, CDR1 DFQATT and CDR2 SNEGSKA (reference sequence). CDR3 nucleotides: TGCAGTGCTTTTACTGTGACAGGGGTGAGCAATCAGCCCCAGCATTTT. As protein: CSAFTVTGVSNQPQHF.

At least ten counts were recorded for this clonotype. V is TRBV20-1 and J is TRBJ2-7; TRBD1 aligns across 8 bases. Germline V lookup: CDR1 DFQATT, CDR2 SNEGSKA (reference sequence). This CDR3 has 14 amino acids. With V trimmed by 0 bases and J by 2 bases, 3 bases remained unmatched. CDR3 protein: CSAREGTGPYEQYF. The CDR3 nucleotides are TGCAGTGCTAGAGAAGGGACAGGTCCCTACGAGCAGTACTTC.

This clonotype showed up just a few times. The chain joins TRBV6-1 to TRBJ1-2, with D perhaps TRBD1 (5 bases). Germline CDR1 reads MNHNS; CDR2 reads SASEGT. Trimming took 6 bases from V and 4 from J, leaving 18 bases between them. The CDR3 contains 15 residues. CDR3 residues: CASSLSGGVGYGYTF. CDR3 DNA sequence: TGTGCCAGCAGCCTAAGCGGAGGGGTGGGCTATGGCTACACCTTC.